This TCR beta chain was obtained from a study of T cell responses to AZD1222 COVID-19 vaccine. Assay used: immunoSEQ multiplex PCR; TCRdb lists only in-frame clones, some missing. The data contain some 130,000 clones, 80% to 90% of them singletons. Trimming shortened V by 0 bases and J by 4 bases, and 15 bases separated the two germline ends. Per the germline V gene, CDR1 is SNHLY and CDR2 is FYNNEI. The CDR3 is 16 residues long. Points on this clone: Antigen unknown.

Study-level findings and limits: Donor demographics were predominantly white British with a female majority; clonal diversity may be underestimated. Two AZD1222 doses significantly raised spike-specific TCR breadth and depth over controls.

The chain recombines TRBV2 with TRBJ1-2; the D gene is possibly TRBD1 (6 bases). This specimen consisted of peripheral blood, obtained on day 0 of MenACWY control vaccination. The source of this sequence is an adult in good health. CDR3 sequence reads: CASSEARVQGGYGYTF. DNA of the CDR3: TGTGCCAGCAGTGAAGCGCGCGTACAGGGCGGCTATGGCTACACCTTC.